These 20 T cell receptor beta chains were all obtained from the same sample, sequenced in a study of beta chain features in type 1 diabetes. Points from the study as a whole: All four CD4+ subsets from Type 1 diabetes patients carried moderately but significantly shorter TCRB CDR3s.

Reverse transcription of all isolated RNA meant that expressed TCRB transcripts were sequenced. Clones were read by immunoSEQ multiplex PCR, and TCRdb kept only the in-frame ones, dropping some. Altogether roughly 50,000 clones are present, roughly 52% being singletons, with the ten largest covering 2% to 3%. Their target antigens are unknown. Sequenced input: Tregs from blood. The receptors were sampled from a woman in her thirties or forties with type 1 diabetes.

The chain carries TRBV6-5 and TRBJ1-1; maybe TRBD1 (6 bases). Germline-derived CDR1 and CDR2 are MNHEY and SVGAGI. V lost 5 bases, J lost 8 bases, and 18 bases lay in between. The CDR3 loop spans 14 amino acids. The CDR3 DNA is TGTGCCAGCAGTCGACGGGAGGGGGGCCCAGAAGCTTTCTTT. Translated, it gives CASSRREGGPEAFF.

The DNA of the CDR3 is TGTGCCAGCAGTTACCAAGGGGCCGTCATGAACACTGAAGCTTTCTTT. Translating it yields CASSYQGAVMNTEAFF. The V gene is TRBV6-5, the J gene TRBJ1-1; a weak D match, TRBD1 (5 bases). The V end lost 2 bases, the J end lost 0 bases, and 13 bases lay between the germline ends. The CDR3 totals 16 residues. Germline CDR1 reads MNHEY; CDR2 reads SVGAGI.

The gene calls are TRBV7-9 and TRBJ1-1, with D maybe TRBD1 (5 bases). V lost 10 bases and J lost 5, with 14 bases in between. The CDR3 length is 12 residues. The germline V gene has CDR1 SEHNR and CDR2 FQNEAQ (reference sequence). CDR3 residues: CAIDSAGTEAFF. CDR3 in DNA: TGTGCCATCGACAGTGCGGGGACTGAAGCTTTCTTT.

The CDR3 DNA follows: TGTGCCAGCAGCCCTCGAGGACAGGGTTGGGGCAATGAGCAGTTCTTC. This encodes CASSPRGQGWGNEQFF. The chain uses TRBV4-2 and TRBJ2-1, with 8 positions matching TRBD1. The J segment lost 6 bases and the V segment lost 4 bases, leaving 11 bases of the junction unmatched. CDR3 length: 16 residues. From germline, CDR1 is LGHNA and CDR2 YNFKEQ.

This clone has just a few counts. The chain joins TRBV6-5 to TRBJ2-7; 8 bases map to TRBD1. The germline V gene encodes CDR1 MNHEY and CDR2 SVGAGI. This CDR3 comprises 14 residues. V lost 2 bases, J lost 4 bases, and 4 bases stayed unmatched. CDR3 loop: CASSYAGGRYEQYF. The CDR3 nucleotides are TGTGCCAGCAGTTACGCAGGGGGCCGATACGAGCAGTACTTC.

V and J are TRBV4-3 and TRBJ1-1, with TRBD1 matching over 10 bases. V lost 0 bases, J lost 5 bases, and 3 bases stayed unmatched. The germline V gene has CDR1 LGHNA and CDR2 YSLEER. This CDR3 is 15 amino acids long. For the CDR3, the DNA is TGCGCCAGCAGCCAAGAAGGGACAGGGGTAACTGAAGCTTTCTTT. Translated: CASSQEGTGVTEAFF.

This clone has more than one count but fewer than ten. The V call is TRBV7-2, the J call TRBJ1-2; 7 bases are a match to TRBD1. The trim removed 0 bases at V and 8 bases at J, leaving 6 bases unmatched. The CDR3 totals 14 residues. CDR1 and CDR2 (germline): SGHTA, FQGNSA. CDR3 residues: CASSLATGEEGYTF. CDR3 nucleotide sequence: TGTGCCAGCAGCTTAGCCACAGGGGAGGAGGGCTACACCTTC.

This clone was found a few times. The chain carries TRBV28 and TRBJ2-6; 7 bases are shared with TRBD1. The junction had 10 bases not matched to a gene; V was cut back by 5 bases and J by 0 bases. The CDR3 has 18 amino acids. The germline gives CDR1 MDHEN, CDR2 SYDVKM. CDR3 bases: TGTGCCAGCAGTGCCCTCGGACAGGCACCCTCTGGGGCCAACGTCCTGACTTTC. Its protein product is CASSALGQAPSGANVLTF.

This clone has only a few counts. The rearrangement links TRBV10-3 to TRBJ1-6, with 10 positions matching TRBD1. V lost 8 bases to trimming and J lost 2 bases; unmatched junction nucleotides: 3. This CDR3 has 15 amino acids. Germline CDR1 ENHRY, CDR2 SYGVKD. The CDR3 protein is CAIGTGDPYNSPLHF. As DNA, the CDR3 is TGTGCCATCGGGACAGGGGACCCCTATAATTCACCCCTCCACTTT.

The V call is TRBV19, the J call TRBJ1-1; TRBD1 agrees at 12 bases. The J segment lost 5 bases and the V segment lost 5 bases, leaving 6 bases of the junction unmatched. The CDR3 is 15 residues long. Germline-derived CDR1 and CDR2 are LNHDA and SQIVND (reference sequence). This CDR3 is CASSFQGQGATEAFF. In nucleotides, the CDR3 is TGTGCCAGTAGTTTTCAGGGACAGGGGGCAACTGAAGCTTTCTTT.

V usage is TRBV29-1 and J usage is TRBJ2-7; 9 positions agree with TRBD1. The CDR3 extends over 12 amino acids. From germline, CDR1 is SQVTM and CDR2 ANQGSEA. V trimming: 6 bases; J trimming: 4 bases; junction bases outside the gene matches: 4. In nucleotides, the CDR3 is TGCAGCGTGGGGGACAGGGTTTACGAGCAGTACTTC. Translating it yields CSVGDRVYEQYF.

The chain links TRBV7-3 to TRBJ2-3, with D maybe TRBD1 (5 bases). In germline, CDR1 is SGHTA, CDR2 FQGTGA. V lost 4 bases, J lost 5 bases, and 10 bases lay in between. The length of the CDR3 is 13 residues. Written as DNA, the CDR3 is TGTGCCAGCAGCTCGGACATACGAGATACGCAGTATTTT. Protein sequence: CASSSDIRDTQYF.

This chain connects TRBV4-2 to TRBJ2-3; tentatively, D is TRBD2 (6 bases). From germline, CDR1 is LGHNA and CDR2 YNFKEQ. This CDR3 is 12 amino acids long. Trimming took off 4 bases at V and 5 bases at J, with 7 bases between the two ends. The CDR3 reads CASSLEGDTQYF. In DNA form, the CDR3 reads TGTGCCAGCAGCCTGGAGGGAGATACGCAGTATTTT.

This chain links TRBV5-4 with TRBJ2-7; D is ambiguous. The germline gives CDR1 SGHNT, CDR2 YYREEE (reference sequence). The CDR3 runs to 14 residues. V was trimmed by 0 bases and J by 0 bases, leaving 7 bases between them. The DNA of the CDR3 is TGTGCCAGCAGCTTGGATCTGAGCTCCTACGAGCAGTACTTC. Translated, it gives CASSLDLSSYEQYF.

This chain's CDR3 is CASSQQGDTQQYF. CDR3 DNA: TGTGCCAGCTCACAACAGGGAGACACACAGCAGTACTTC. The chain carries TRBV18 and TRBJ2-7, with D tentatively TRBD1 (6 bases). Germline-derived CDR1 and CDR2 are KGHSH and LQKENI. V lost 4 bases and J 8 bases, leaving 15 bases between the germline ends. The CDR3 contains 13 residues.

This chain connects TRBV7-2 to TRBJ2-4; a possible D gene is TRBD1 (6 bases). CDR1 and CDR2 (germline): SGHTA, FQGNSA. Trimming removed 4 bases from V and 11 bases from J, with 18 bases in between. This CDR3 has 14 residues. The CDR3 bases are TGTGCCAGCAGCTACTCATACATACAGGGTCTTCAGTACTTC. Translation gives CASSYSYIQGLQYF.

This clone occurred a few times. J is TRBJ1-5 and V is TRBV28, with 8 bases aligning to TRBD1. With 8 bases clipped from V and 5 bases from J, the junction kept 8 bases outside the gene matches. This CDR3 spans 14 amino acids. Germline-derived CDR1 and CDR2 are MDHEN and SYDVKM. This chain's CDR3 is CASVRTGQYQPQHF. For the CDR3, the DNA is TGTGCCAGCGTCCGGACAGGGCAGTATCAGCCCCAGCATTTT.

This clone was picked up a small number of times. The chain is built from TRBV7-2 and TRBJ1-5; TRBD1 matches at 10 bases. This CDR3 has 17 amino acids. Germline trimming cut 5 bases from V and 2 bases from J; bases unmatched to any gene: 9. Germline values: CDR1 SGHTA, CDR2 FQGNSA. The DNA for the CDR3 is TGTGCCAGCAGCACCGGACAGGGGGTAGGAGGCAATCAGCCCCAGCATTTT. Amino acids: CASSTGQGVGGNQPQHF.

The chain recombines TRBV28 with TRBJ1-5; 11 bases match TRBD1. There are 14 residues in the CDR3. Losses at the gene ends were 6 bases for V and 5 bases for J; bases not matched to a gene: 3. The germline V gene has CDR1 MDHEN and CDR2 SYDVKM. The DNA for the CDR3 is TGTGCCAGCAGCCCGGGACAGGGGGATCAGCCCCAGCATTTT. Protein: CASSPGQGDQPQHF.

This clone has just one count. CDR3 sequence reads: CASSRTGSNQPQHF. The DNA for the CDR3 is TGTGCCAGCAGCAGGACAGGTAGCAATCAGCCCCAGCATTTT. The rearrangement uses TRBV7-9 and TRBJ1-5; 7 bases agree with TRBD1. Trimming removed 5 bases from V and 0 bases from J; junction bases left unmatched: 1. CDR1 SEHNR and CDR2 FQNEAQ come from the germline V gene (reference sequence). The CDR3 runs 14 residues. Based on the CDR3 plus reference TRBV7-9 and TRBJ1-5, the full variable domain is DTGVSQNPRHKITKRGQNVTFRCDPISEHNRLYWYRQTLGQGPEFLTYFQNEAQLEKSRLLSDRFSAERPKGSFSTLEIQRTEQGDSAMYLCASSRTGSNQPQHFGDGTRLSIL.